This entry concerns a single TCR beta chain. Samples each yielded at least 6 micrograms of total RNA. The sample belongs to a study of blood T cells in healthy people across ages. Using a J-beta primer mix together with a sample-barcoded 5' primer, a second PCR was run for roughly 6 to 12 cycles. Tags on each cDNA molecule came from a template-switch adaptor with 12 random nucleotides. Using its own MiXCR run on the 5' RACE reads, TCRdb lists one record per CDR3 protein. The sample holds 500,000 to 600,000 distinct CDR3 sequences; 25% to 30% are singletons and the top ten take under 20%. The CDR3 is 11 residues long. The V gene lost 1 base and the J gene lost 6 bases, with 4 bases spanning the gap. Germline V gives CDR1 MGHRA, CDR2 YSYEKL.

This TCR derives from a woman aged 70-85 years in good health. This rearrangement joins TRBV4-1 to TRBJ2-7; no clear D. Sequenced sample: blood. CDR3 bases: TGCGCCAGCAGCCAAGGTCCCGAGCAGTACTTC. Translation gives CASSQGPEQYF.